The source of this T cell receptor (beta chain) is a study of cytotoxic CD8 clonotypes in ibrutinib-treated CLL. Points on this clone: Its antigen is as yet unknown.

Depths of 1 in 200,000 to 1 in 1 million T cells were the sequencing target. Assay: immunoSEQ multiplex PCR; the TCRdb copy retains only in-frame clones and omits some. The sample records over 200,000 clones, roughly 79% being singletons. Study-wide results and caveats: Baseline clonality was higher than in age-matched healthy donors and moved in step with circulating CD8+ T-cell counts. Contraction or stability on treatment was seen for public clonotypes, which were uncommon. Clonality went up at the time of ibrutinib response, stayed stable in sustained remission, and later dropped back toward its baseline level at progression.

Germline CDR1 MNHNS, CDR2 SASEGT. With 6 bases removed from V and 4 bases from J, the gap between germline ends came to 19 bases. The CDR3 is 15 amino acids. This TCR came from a human donor with chronic lymphocytic leukemia. The starting material was PBMCs, obtained after 12 months of ibrutinib treatment. This chain links TRBV6-1 with TRBJ2-7; a weak D match, TRBD1 (5 bases). CDR3 nucleotide sequence: TGTGCCAGCAGGCCCCTTTTGGGGCGGCGGTACGAGCAGTACTTC. Protein sequence: CASRPLLGRRYEQYF.